These T cell receptor beta chains were read from a single sample in a study of identifying expanded T cells in peripheral blood. Sequencing was performed with immunoSEQ multiplex PCR; in TCRdb, only in-frame clones are kept and a portion is missing. The sample yields about 81,000 clones, 80% to 85% seen once. The source material was blood. The receptor source for this set is a person between 18 and 75 years old in good health. Each CDR3 is given with its conserved first and last residue. The D gene is left open where the match is weak. Only some rows state a clone size, as once, few, many or a class for expanded clones.

j_call clone_size d_call v_call cdr3_aa cdr3_nt
TRBJ2-1 NA NA TRBV12-5 CASGLVLGGSYNEQFF TGTGCTAGTGGTTTGGTACTGGGGGGCTCCTACAATGAGCAGTTCTTC
TRBJ2-7 NA NA TRBV5-6 CASSLRYFDEQYF TGTGCCAGCAGCTTGCGATATTTTGACGAGCAGTACTTC
TRBJ2-5 NA NA TRBV6-1 CASSEGGAVWETQYF TGTGCCAGCAGTGAAGGGGGGGCAGTGTGGGAGACCCAGTACTTC
TRBJ2-1 NA NA TRBV5-4 CASSLKDRPSNEQFF TGTGCCAGCAGCTTGAAGGACAGACCGTCCAATGAGCAGTTCTTC
TRBJ2-7 NA TRBD2 TRBV9 CASSVDPGGTYEQYF TGTGCCAGCAGCGTAGACCCGGGAGGCACCTACGAGCAGTACTTC
TRBJ2-1 NA NA TRBV7-9 CASSGYNEQFF TGTGCCAGCAGTGGATACAATGAGCAGTTCTTC
TRBJ2-7 NA NA TRBV28 CASSFTEVDEQYF TGTGCCAGCAGTTTTACAGAGGTGGACGAGCAGTACTTC
TRBJ2-1 NA NA TRBV7-2 CASSLAGGSVNEQFF TGTGCCAGCAGCTTAGCTGGGGGTAGCGTGAATGAGCAGTTCTTC
TRBJ2-7 NA NA TRBV11-2 CASSLDFHYYEQYF TGTGCCAGCAGCCTGGACTTTCACTACTACGAGCAGTACTTC
TRBJ1-3 few NA TRBV28 CASSRDAGAYSGNTIYF TGTGCCAGCAGTCGGGACGCAGGCGCGTACTCTGGAAACACCATATATTTT
TRBJ1-3 NA NA TRBV28 CASSLQGNTIYF TGTGCCAGCAGCTTACAAGGAAACACCATATATTTT
TRBJ2-7 NA TRBD2 TRBV29-1 CSVEGGLAGESYEQYF TGCAGCGTTGAGGGTGGACTAGCGGGAGAGTCCTACGAGCAGTACTTC
TRBJ1-1 few TRBD1 TRBV28 CASRATGGITEAFF TGTGCCAGCAGGGCTACAGGGGGAATCACTGAAGCTTTCTTT
TRBJ2-7 NA TRBD1 TRBV4-1 CASSQGQGVDEQYF TGCGCCAGCAGCCAAGGACAGGGAGTCGACGAGCAGTACTTC
TRBJ2-3 once TRBD2 TRBV5-1 CASSLVASGADTQYF TGCGCCAGCAGCTTGGTAGCTAGCGGCGCAGATACGCAGTATTTT
TRBJ2-5 NA TRBD1 TRBV7-2 CASSRLFLRDRAVIETQYF TGTGCCAGCAGTCGTCTGTTCCTCCGGGACAGGGCGGTGATTGAGACCCAGTACTTC
TRBJ2-3 NA NA TRBV29-1 CSASRGGTDTQYF TGCAGCGCCTCGCGCGGGGGCACAGATACGCAGTATTTT
TRBJ2-1 NA TRBD1 TRBV5-8 CASSRSLWTGYGSYNEQFF TGTGCCAGCAGCCGTTCGTTGTGGACAGGGTATGGCTCCTACAATGAGCAGTTCTTC
TRBJ2-3 NA NA TRBV21-1 CASRRPSGRGLRTDTQYF TGTGCCAGCAGGAGACCTAGCGGGAGGGGGCTCCGCACAGATACGCAGTATTTT
TRBJ1-5 NA TRBD1 TRBV29-1 CSVLLDRNQPQHF TGCAGCGTCCTACTGGACAGGAATCAGCCCCAGCATTTT
TRBJ2-7 once TRBD1 TRBV19 CASSNGGQGNTYEQYF TGTGCCAGTTCGAACGGGGGACAGGGAAATACCTACGAGCAGTACTTC
TRBJ2-7 once TRBD2 TRBV11-2 CASSLSDGIAGDYEQYF TGTGCCAGCAGCTTAAGTGATGGGATAGCGGGAGACTACGAGCAGTACTTC
TRBJ2-3 NA TRBD2 TRBV6-6 CASKSGRELAQYF TGTGCCAGTAAAAGCGGGAGGGAGCTTGCGCAGTATTTT
TRBJ2-5 NA NA TRBV9 CASSLSQETQYF TGTGCCAGCAGCCTCAGCCAAGAGACCCAGTACTTC
TRBJ2-2 NA NA TRBV7-2 CASSLDGRTGELFF TGTGCCAGCAGCTTAGATGGGCGGACCGGGGAGCTGTTTTTT
TRBJ2-7 NA NA TRBV5-6 CASSLARELSYEQYF TGTGCCAGCAGCTTGGCCAGGGAGTTATCCTACGAGCAGTACTTC
TRBJ2-1 once NA TRBV6-4 CASSGEHYNEQFF TGTGCCAGCAGTGGAGAACACTACAATGAGCAGTTCTTC
TRBJ1-5 NA NA TRBV27 CASRSTGNQPQHF TGTGCCAGCAGAAGCACAGGGAATCAGCCCCAGCATTTT
TRBJ2-5 NA NA TRBV7-6 CASSLATVFQETQYF TGTGCCAGCAGCTTAGCTACAGTCTTCCAAGAGACCCAGTACTTC
TRBJ2-1 NA TRBD2 TRBV27 CARLAGVRSGSYNEQFF TGTGCCCGACTAGCGGGAGTGAGATCGGGCTCCTACAATGAGCAGTTCTTC
TRBJ2-7 once NA TRBV15 CATSRDRGSGNYEQYF TGTGCCACCAGCAGAGATAGGGGATCAGGGAACTACGAGCAGTACTTC
TRBJ2-7 NA NA TRBV7-2 CASSLGTGEQYF TGTGCCAGCAGCTTAGGCACCGGGGAGCAGTACTTC
TRBJ1-2 NA NA TRBV19 CASSGNLGGNYGYTF TGTGCCAGTAGTGGAAACTTGGGCGGTAACTATGGCTACACCTTC
TRBJ1-1 NA NA TRBV10-3 CAISESTEYEAFF TGTGCCATCAGTGAGTCGACAGAGTATGAAGCTTTCTTT
TRBJ1-2 NA NA TRBV4-2 CASSQEPGFAGYTF TGTGCCAGCAGCCAAGAACCGGGCTTCGCTGGCTACACCTTC
TRBJ2-7 NA NA TRBV9 CASSVGVGSYEQYF TGTGCCAGCAGCGTAGGAGTCGGCTCCTACGAGCAGTACTTC
TRBJ2-7 NA NA TRBV18 CASSPPLMAETYEQYF TGTGCCAGCTCACCACCGTTAATGGCAGAGACCTACGAGCAGTACTTC
TRBJ2-2 NA TRBD1 TRBV28 CASSLGQAGGELFF TGTGCCAGCAGCCTCGGACAGGCCGGCGGGGAGCTGTTTTTT
TRBJ1-1 NA NA TRBV7-8 CASSYKTGTSNTEAFF TGTGCCAGCAGCTATAAAACCGGGACATCGAACACTGAAGCTTTCTTT
TRBJ2-7 few TRBD2 TRBV5-1 CASSLAGGPHEQYF TGCGCCAGCAGCTTAGCGGGAGGCCCCCACGAGCAGTACTTC
TRBJ2-6 NA NA TRBV28 CASSLFPRVGANVLTF TGTGCCAGCAGTTTATTCCCCAGGGTCGGGGCCAACGTCCTGACTTTC
TRBJ2-1 NA TRBD2 TRBV13 CASSFTSAAYNEQFF TGTGCCAGCAGCTTCACTAGCGCCGCCTACAATGAGCAGTTCTTC
TRBJ2-3 few NA TRBV5-1 CASRGGPSTDTQYF TGCGCCAGCAGGGGGGGGCCGAGCACAGATACGCAGTATTTT
TRBJ1-5 NA TRBD1 TRBV6-6 CATRDRNQPQHF TGTGCCACCCGGGACAGGAATCAGCCCCAGCATTTT
TRBJ2-7 NA TRBD1 TRBV28 CATQTGVHEQYF TGTGCCACCCAGACAGGGGTCCACGAGCAGTACTTC
TRBJ1-2 NA NA TRBV28 CASSRAGVQGFGYTF TGTGCCAGCAGCCGGGCGGGGGTTCAGGGCTTCGGCTACACCTTC
TRBJ2-1 NA NA TRBV27 CASSLDRVKNEQFF TGTGCCAGCAGTTTAGACAGAGTTAAGAATGAGCAGTTCTTC